This T cell receptor (beta chain) was captured by sequencing in a study of blood T cell repertoires in COVID-19. Study background: Acute and convalescent COVID-19 specimens originated in the United States, Italy and Spain.

TCRdb's table, derived via immunoSEQ multiplex PCR, lists solely in-frame clones and lacks some. The data contain 190,000 or so clones, 89% of them seen just once; the ten biggest clones take up approximately 7.6%. The CDR3 extends over 16 amino acids. CDR1 SEHNR and CDR2 FQNEAQ come from the germline V gene (reference sequence). Note on this clone: The junction does not match germline at one end; this may be a read error.

The study drew participants aged roughly 18 to 89 years from 20 to 30 US areas. The study counted Cohort 3 donors as recovered given two negative PCRs, clearance, or symptom resolution. The genes are TRBV7-9 and TRBJ2-7; a possible D gene is TRBD1 (6 bases). Sequenced input: PBMCs or T cells enriched from blood (not recorded which). The clonotype comes from a woman under 30 who had recovered from COVID-19. CDR3 nucleotide sequence: TGTGCCAGCAGCTTACGAGGGACAAGCTCCTCCGACGAGCAGTACTTC. It encodes CASSLRGTSSSDEQYF.